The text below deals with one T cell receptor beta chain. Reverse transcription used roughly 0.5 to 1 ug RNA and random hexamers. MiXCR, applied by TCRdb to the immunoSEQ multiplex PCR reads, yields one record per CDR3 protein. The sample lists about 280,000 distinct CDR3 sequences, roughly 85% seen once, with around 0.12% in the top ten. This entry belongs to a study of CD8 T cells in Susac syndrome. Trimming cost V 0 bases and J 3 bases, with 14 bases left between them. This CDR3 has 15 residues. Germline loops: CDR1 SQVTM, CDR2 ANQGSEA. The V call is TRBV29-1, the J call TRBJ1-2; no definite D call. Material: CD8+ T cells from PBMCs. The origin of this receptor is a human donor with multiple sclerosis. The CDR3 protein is CSVEDSGSPYYGYTF. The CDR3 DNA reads TGCAGCGTTGAAGACTCCGGGTCCCCTTACTATGGCTACACCTTC. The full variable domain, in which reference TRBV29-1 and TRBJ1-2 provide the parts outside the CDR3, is SAVISQKPSRDICQRGTSLTIQCQVDSQVTMMFWYRQQPGQSLTLIATANQGSEATYESGFVIDKFPISRPNLTFSTLTVSNMSPEDSSIYLCSVEDSGSPYYGYTFGSGTRLTVV.